This TCR beta chain came from a study of graft-versus-host responses after intestinal transplantation. The study's findings and limits: Circulating GvH clone levels at their peak were associated with HvG declines (early post-transplant).

For this clone: No antigen is known for it.

The repertoire was sequenced with immunoSEQ multiplex PCR; TCRdb's copy has only in-frame clones and lacks some. Of 98,000 or so clones listed, roughly 87% are singletons. The CDR3 extends over 13 amino acids. Trimming cost V 0 bases and J 7 bases; bases outside gene matches: 6. Germline CDR1 reads GTSNPN; CDR2 reads SVGIG (reference sequence). The TCR comes from a human donor who received an intestinal transplant. The rearrangement links TRBV30 to TRBJ2-7; TRBD2 matches at 7 bases. The specimen was unstimulated CD4+ T cells sorted from spleen or lymph node cells, collected before intestinal transplant. CDR3 coding DNA: TGTGCCTGGAGTGTATGCGGGAGTAGTGAGCAGTACTTC. Amino acids: CAWSVCGSSEQYF.